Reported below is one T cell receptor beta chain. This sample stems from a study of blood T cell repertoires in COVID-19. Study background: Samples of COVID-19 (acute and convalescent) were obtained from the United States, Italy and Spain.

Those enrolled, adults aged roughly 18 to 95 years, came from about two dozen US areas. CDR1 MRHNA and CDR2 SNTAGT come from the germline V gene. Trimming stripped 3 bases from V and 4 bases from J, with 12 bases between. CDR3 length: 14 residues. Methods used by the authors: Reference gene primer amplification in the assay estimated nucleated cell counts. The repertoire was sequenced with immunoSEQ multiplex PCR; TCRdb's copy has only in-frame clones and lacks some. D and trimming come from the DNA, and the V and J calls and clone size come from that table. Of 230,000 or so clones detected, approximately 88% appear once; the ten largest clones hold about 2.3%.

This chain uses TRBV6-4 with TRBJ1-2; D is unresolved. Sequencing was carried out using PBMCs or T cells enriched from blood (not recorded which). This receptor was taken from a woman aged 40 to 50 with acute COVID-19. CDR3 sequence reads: CASSEEVVGYGYTF. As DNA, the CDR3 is TGTGCCAGCAGTGAAGAGGTAGTAGGCTATGGCTACACCTTC.